These 12 T cell receptor beta chains share one sample of origin, sequenced in a study of early T cells in non-severe SARS-CoV-2 infection. TCRdb redid the calling of the 5' RACE reads with MiXCR, one entry per CDR3 protein. The sample carries more than 50,000 distinct CDR3 sequences, 9% to 15% recorded once. The source was whole blood, collected at baseline. These receptors were obtained from an adult who was a healthcare worker with PCR-confirmed SARS-CoV-2 infection or an uninfected control (not recorded which).

The chain uses TRBV4-3 and TRBJ1-3, with D possibly being TRBD1 (6 bases). The germline gives CDR1 LGHNA, CDR2 YSLEER. Deletions cut 6 bases from V and 2 bases from J, with 14 bases between. This CDR3 comprises 15 residues. The CDR3 nucleotides read TGCGCCAGCAGAGGGGGGCAGGGGACTGGAAACACCATATATTTT. This sequence encodes CASRGGQGTGNTIYF.

The chain uses TRBV4-1 and TRBJ1-1; TRBD1 is a possible D gene (5 bases). V shed 3 bases and J shed 1 base, with 15 bases lying between them. Germline V gene sequence: CDR1 MGHRA, CDR2 YSYEKL. This CDR3 has 16 residues. The CDR3 spells CASSQGRTKGNTEAFF. CDR3 nucleotide sequence: TGCGCCAGCAGCCAGGGACGGACGAAGGGGAACACTGAAGCTTTCTTT.

This clonotype was counted between two and nine times. The V and J genes are TRBV9 and TRBJ2-3; D call uncertain. The CDR3 runs to 12 residues. CDR1 SGDLS and CDR2 YYNGEE come from the germline V gene. V gave up 3 bases and J gave up 3 bases, with 5 bases separating them. The CDR3 bases are TGTGCCAGCAGCGCGGTGACAGATACGCAGTATTTT. Translating gives CASSAVTDTQYF.

This rearrangement joins TRBV3-1 to TRBJ1-5, with D unclear. V lost 5 bases and J lost 1, with 12 bases in between. Germline V gene sequence: CDR1 LGHDT, CDR2 YNNKEL (reference sequence). The CDR3 extends over 15 amino acids. The CDR3 nucleotides read TGTGCCAGCAGCTATGGTATTCAGAGCAATCAGCCCCAGCATTTT. Residues: CASSYGIQSNQPQHF.

This clonotype was picked up many times. The rearrangement joins TRBV7-8 to TRBJ2-7; D not resolved. The germline CDR1 and CDR2 sequences are SGHVS and FQNEAQ. Deletions cut 3 bases from V and 6 bases from J, with 12 bases between. The CDR3 runs 13 residues. DNA for the CDR3: TGTGCCAGCAGCTTGCCGGGCCTTCGCGAGCAGTACTTC. Its translation: CASSLPGLREQYF.

This rearrangement joins TRBV20-1 to TRBJ1-1, with TRBD1 matching 9 bases. Unmatched junction bases numbered 9, after V lost 6 bases and J lost 1 base. This CDR3 comprises 15 residues. Germline V gene lookup returns CDR1 DFQATT and CDR2 SNEGSKA (reference sequence). The CDR3, as DNA: TGCAGTGCGCGCACGCCGGGACAGGGGAACACTGAAGCTTTCTTT. Translated, it gives CSARTPGQGNTEAFF.

This clonotype has only a few counts. The genes are TRBV7-9 and TRBJ1-5; D uncertain. CDR3 length equals 14 residues. Trimming cost V 7 bases and J 4 bases, with 14 bases left between them. CDR1 and CDR2 from the germline V gene are SEHNR and FQNEAQ (reference sequence). The CDR3 nucleotides are TGTGCCAGCACCACGGACGGTGTAAATCAGCCCCAGCATTTT. Translated: CASTTDGVNQPQHF.

The chain links TRBV29-1 to TRBJ2-1; 11 bases map to TRBD2. Germline trimming cut 3 bases from V and 3 bases from J; bases unmatched to any gene: 4. Germline V gives CDR1 SQVTM, CDR2 ANQGSEA. The CDR3 loop spans 15 amino acids. The CDR3 sequence is CSVDPTSGSYNEQFF. The CDR3 DNA reads TGCAGCGTTGATCCAACTAGCGGGAGCTACAATGAGCAGTTCTTC.

J is TRBJ2-7 and V is TRBV7-9; no reliable D call. V was shortened by 5 bases and J by 5 bases, with 13 bases between the two germline ends. There are 13 residues in the CDR3. Per the germline V gene, CDR1 is SEHNR and CDR2 is FQNEAQ (reference sequence). The CDR3 DNA reads as TGTGCCAGCAGCCCCCAGGTGGTGCACGAGCAGTACTTC. Translated: CASSPQVVHEQYF.

V and J are TRBV4-3 and TRBJ2-1; D may match TRBD1 or TRBD2 (5 bases each). This CDR3 contains 15 residues. Germline V gene lookup returns CDR1 LGHNA and CDR2 YSLEER. V lost 0 bases and J 2 bases, leaving 8 bases between the germline ends. The chain's CDR3 is CASSQDRDPYNEQFF. The DNA of the CDR3 is TGCGCCAGCAGCCAAGACAGGGACCCCTACAATGAGCAGTTCTTC.

This clonotype was seen a handful of times. The chain carries TRBV4-2 and TRBJ2-2; D gene unclear. The germline CDR1 and CDR2 sequences are LGHNA and YNFKEQ. V was shortened by 3 bases and J by 5 bases, with 4 bases between the two germline ends. The CDR3 runs to 12 residues. The CDR3 loop reads CASSQGTGELFF. In nucleotides, the CDR3 is TGTGCCAGCAGCCAGGGGACCGGGGAGCTGTTTTTT.

The rearrangement uses TRBV18 and TRBJ1-2; D is perhaps TRBD1 (5 bases). The CDR3 covers 14 residues. Germline V gives CDR1 KGHSH, CDR2 LQKENI. Trimming removed 3 bases at V and 5 bases at J, with 13 bases between. This CDR3 is CASSPNPGRYGYTF. The CDR3 DNA reads as TGTGCCAGCTCACCTAATCCGGGACGTTATGGCTACACCTTC.